The 10 T cell receptor beta chains below all came from one sample that was sequenced in a study of shared clonotypes between healthy human individuals (TCRdb year 2020). Library preparation employed the immunoSEQ multiplex PCR assay. TCRdb provides this immuneACCESS table in a form limited to in-frame rearrangements. Some clones are lacking; in checked studies, under half of them reflect an unresolved V gene, and why the rest are absent is not known. The sample table contains about 480,000 clones; only one count was recorded for 75% to 80% of them. Together, the top ten hold under 15% of the sample. The sample consisted of PBMCs. Receptors originate from a woman aged 40 to 50 in good health. Some clones in this sample may be carry-over from other donors' samples.

Concerning this clone: A read error may be the cause here, since a much bigger clone is one base away. Other nucleotide sequences in the sample specify the same CDR3. The chain employs TRBV4-1 and TRBJ1-2; a possible D gene is TRBD1 (6 bases). The germline CDR1 and CDR2 sequences are MGHRA and YSYEKL. The CDR3 extends over 15 amino acids. In DNA form, the CDR3 reads TGCGCCAGCAGCCCGATTGCCAGGGGAGACTATGGCTATACCTTC. Protein sequence: CASSPIARGDYGYTF.

The rearrangement joins TRBV5-4 to TRBJ1-4, with 10 bases matching TRBD1. The germline V gene encodes CDR1 SGHNT and CDR2 YYREEE (reference sequence). CDR3 length: 15 amino acids. The V gene end was trimmed by 1 base and the J gene end by 4 bases; junction bases not matched to a gene: 1. The CDR3 region is CASSLWTGGNEKLFF. In nucleotides, the CDR3 is TGTGCCAGCAGCTTGTGGACAGGGGGTAATGAAAAACTGTTTTTT.

The chain is built from TRBV27 and TRBJ2-7; 8 bases match TRBD1. V shed 0 bases, J shed 5 bases, and the junction held 12 bases outside the gene matches. There are 17 residues in the CDR3. Per germline, CDR1 MNHEY and CDR2 SMNVEV (reference sequence). The CDR3 nucleotides read TGTGCCAGCAGTTTATCGATTGGGACAGGCCTTCGAGACGAGCAGTACTTC. The encoded protein is CASSLSIGTGLRDEQYF.

The rearrangement joins TRBV5-4 to TRBJ2-2; 8 bases map to TRBD1. Looked up from germline, CDR1 is SGHNT and CDR2 is YYREEE (reference sequence). This CDR3 contains 18 residues. Trimming removed 1 base from V and 4 bases from J; junction bases left unmatched: 12. CDR3 in DNA: TGTGCCAGCAGCTTGTATCAGGGGGCCTCTCGGGTCACCGGGGAGCTGTTTTTT. Translated, it gives CASSLYQGASRVTGELFF.

This chain uses TRBV7-9 with TRBJ2-3, with TRBD2 identical over 9 bases. V shed 5 bases, J shed 4 bases, and the junction held 10 bases outside the gene matches. The CDR3 contains 16 residues. The V gene's germline CDR1 is SEHNR and CDR2 FQNEAQ (reference sequence). CDR3 in DNA: TGTGCCAGCAGCAAAGGGACTAGCCTCGGCCCAGATACGCAGTATTTT. Translating gives CASSKGTSLGPDTQYF. Based on the CDR3 plus reference TRBV7-9 and TRBJ2-3, the full variable domain is DTGVSQNPRHKITKRGQNVTFRCDPISEHNRLYWYRQTLGQGPEFLTYFQNEAQLEKSRLLSDRFSAERPKGSFSTLEIQRTEQGDSAMYLCASSKGTSLGPDTQYFGPGTRLTVL.

Comment on this clone: A far more abundant clone sits one base away, making this likely a read error. This sequence joins TRBV5-6 and TRBJ1-5; a possible D gene is TRBD1 (5 bases). The CDR3 has 17 amino acids. Per the germline V gene, CDR1 is SGHDT and CDR2 is YYEEEE. V dropped 0 bases and J dropped 1 base, with 14 bases sitting between them. In DNA, the CDR3 is TGTGCCAGCAGCTTGGGCAGGGAGAAACCAAGCAATCAGCCCCAGCATTTT. The encoded protein is CASSLGREKPSNQPQHF.

The chain carries TRBV7-2 and TRBJ2-1, with 8 bases aligning to TRBD2. This CDR3 contains 15 residues. V dropped 0 bases and J dropped 9; count of bases not matched to a gene: 7. From germline, CDR1 is SGHTA and CDR2 FQGNSA. The CDR3 DNA is TGTGCCAGCAGCTTAGCGAGCGCGGGACTAGGTGAGCAGTTCTTC. The encoded protein is CASSLASAGLGEQFF. Full variable domain (outside the CDR3, taken from reference TRBV7-2 and TRBJ2-1): GAGVSQSPSNKVTEKGKDVELRCDPISGHTALYWYRQSLGQGLEFLIYFQGNSAPDKSGLPSDRFSAERTGGSVSTLTIQRTQQEDSAVYLCASSLASAGLGEQFFGPGTRLTVL.

This chain uses TRBV7-9 with TRBJ2-7; TRBD1 aligns across 11 bases. The trim removed 4 bases at V and 3 bases at J, leaving 2 bases unmatched. This CDR3 is 14 amino acids long. The germline CDR1 and CDR2 sequences are SEHNR and FQNEAQ (reference sequence). CDR3 sequence: CASSWDRGGYEQYF. CDR3 sequence (DNA): TGTGCCAGCAGCTGGGACAGGGGGGGCTACGAGCAGTACTTC.

The genes are TRBV4-2 and TRBJ2-7; 11 bases are shared with TRBD1. CDR1 is LGHNA and CDR2 is YNFKEQ in the germline V gene. With 1 base clipped from V and 4 bases from J, the junction kept 12 bases outside the gene matches. The CDR3 runs 18 residues. DNA of the CDR3: TGTGCCAGCAGCCAAGGACACTTTAGGACAGGGGGCAGTTACGAGCAGTACTTC. Translated: CASSQGHFRTGGSYEQYF.

This chain links TRBV27 with TRBJ2-7, with a possible D match to TRBD2 (5 bases). CDR3 length: 14 residues. Germline V lookup: CDR1 MNHEY, CDR2 SMNVEV (reference sequence). Trimming removed 8 bases from V and 1 base from J, with 15 bases in between. As DNA, the CDR3 is TGTGCCAGCCCCCTACTAGGACCGTCCTACGAGCAGTACTTC. Amino acid sequence: CASPLLGPSYEQYF.